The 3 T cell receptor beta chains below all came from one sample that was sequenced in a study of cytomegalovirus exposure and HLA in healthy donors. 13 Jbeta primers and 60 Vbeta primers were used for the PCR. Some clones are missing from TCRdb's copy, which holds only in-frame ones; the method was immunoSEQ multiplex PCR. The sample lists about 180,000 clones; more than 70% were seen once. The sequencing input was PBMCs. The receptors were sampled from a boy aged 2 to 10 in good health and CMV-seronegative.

CDR3 DNA: TGCGCCAGCAGCTTGGACAGGGCCACTGAAGCTTTCTTT. This sequence encodes CASSLDRATEAFF. The J gene is TRBJ1-1, the V gene TRBV5-1, with D tentatively TRBD1 (6 bases). Deletions cut 0 bases from V and 4 bases from J, with 7 bases between. This CDR3 contains 13 residues. CDR1 and CDR2 from the germline V gene are SGHRS and YFSETQ.

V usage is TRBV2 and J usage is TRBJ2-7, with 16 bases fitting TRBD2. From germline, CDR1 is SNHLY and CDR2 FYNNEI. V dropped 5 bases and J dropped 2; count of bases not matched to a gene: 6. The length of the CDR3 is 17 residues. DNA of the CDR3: TGTGCCAGCAGTACGGGACTAGCGGGAGGGCCTGCCTACGAGCAGTACTTC. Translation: CASSTGLAGGPAYEQYF.

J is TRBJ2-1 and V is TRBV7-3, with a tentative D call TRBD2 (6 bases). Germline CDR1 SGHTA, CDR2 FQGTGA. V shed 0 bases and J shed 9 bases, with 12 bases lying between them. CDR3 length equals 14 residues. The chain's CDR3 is CASSLTPGAPEQFF. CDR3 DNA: TGTGCCAGCAGCTTAACGCCGGGAGCCCCTGAGCAGTTCTTC.